These 27 T cell receptor beta chains were sequenced from one sample in a study of T cell responses to AZD1222 COVID-19 vaccine. Method: immunoSEQ multiplex PCR; TCRdb's copy keeps in-frame clones and lacks some. Of over 120,000 clones listed, roughly 84% are singletons. Sequences were derived from peripheral blood, sampled 28 days after the second AZD1222 dose. The receptors stem from an adult who received the AZD1222 COVID-19 vaccine.

This sequence joins TRBV12-5 and TRBJ2-7; 12 bases fit TRBD1. The CDR3 is made up of 14 amino acids. Looked up from germline, CDR1 is LGHNT and CDR2 is FRNRAP. Trimming at V came to 7 bases and at J to 6 bases, leaving 7 bases not matched to a gene. CDR3: CASVTGTGGLEQYF. The CDR3 DNA follows: TGTGCTAGTGTCACCGGGACAGGGGGCCTCGAGCAGTACTTC.

This chain connects TRBV6-5 to TRBJ2-1; 10 positions match TRBD2. The CDR3 runs to 14 residues. The germline V gene has CDR1 MNHEY and CDR2 SVGAGI. V dropped 2 bases and J dropped 5; count of bases not matched to a gene: 0. In nucleotides, the CDR3 is TGTGCCAGCAGTTACCTAGCGGGGGACAATGAGCAGTTCTTC. Protein product: CASSYLAGDNEQFF.

The chain couples TRBV4-1 to TRBJ1-1; 8 positions match TRBD1. The CDR3 is made up of 16 amino acids. Germline CDR1 is MGHRA and CDR2 is YSYEKL. Unmatched junction bases numbered 8, after V lost 4 bases and J lost 1 base. The CDR3 DNA sequence: TGCGCCAGCAGCCTTACCCCCGGGACAGGGAACACTGAAGCTTTCTTT. Translating it yields CASSLTPGTGNTEAFF.

This clone was observed a few times. V gene TRBV7-2 combines with J gene TRBJ2-3, with 7 bases lining up with TRBD2. The CDR3 runs 14 residues. Germline V gene data show CDR1 as SGHTA and CDR2 as FQGNSA. V lost 4 bases to trimming and J lost 4 bases; unmatched junction nucleotides: 5. CDR3 sequence reads: CASSSGTTPDTQYF. In DNA, the CDR3 is TGTGCCAGCAGCTCGGGGACTACTCCAGATACGCAGTATTTT. Variable domain in full (rest from reference TRBV7-2 and TRBJ2-3): GAGVSQSPSNKVTEKGKDVELRCDPISGHTALYWYRQSLGQGLEFLIYFQGNSAPDKSGLPSDRFSAERTGGSVSTLTIQRTQQEDSAVYLCASSSGTTPDTQYFGPGTRLTVL.

This clone was counted a single time. The chain joins TRBV28 to TRBJ1-4; a weak D match, TRBD1 (5 bases). Deletions cut 11 bases from V and 5 bases from J, with 12 bases between. Germline CDR1 and CDR2: MDHEN and SYDVKM. The CDR3 totals 12 residues. The DNA for the CDR3 is TGTGCCTGTGGGGGTTCGAATGAAAAACTGTTTTTT. Its translation is CACGGSNEKLFF.

The chain links TRBV3-1 (or the pseudogene TRBV3-2) to TRBJ1-2; D is undetermined. V lost 1 base and J 4 bases, leaving 7 bases between the germline ends. Looked up from germline, CDR1 is LGHDT and CDR2 is YNNKEL (reference sequence). This CDR3 contains 13 residues. The CDR3 region is CASSQAAGYGYTF. CDR3 nucleotides: TGTGCCAGCAGCCAAGCGGCGGGCTATGGCTACACCTTC.

The chain combines TRBV15 with TRBJ2-5; D is undetermined. From germline, CDR1 is LNHNV and CDR2 YYDKDF (reference sequence). V was trimmed by 0 bases and J by 1 base, leaving 6 bases between them. The CDR3 covers 14 residues. CDR3 protein: CATSRDLAQETQYF. The CDR3 DNA is TGTGCCACCAGCAGAGATCTGGCCCAAGAGACCCAGTACTTC.

The chain is built from TRBV5-1 and TRBJ2-7; 10 nucleotides match TRBD1. Trimming removed 4 bases from V and 0 bases from J; junction bases left unmatched: 4. Germline V lookup: CDR1 SGHRS, CDR2 YFSETQ. The length of the CDR3 is 15 residues. The CDR3 loop is CASSPTGGASYEQYF. The DNA for the CDR3 is TGCGCCAGCAGCCCGACAGGGGGCGCCTCCTACGAGCAGTACTTC.

The chain couples TRBV24-1 to TRBJ1-2, with 7 bases identical to TRBD1. V dropped 3 bases and J dropped 10; count of bases not matched to a gene: 4. CDR1 and CDR2 from the germline V gene are KGHDR and SFDVKD. The CDR3 is made up of 12 amino acids. Written as DNA, the CDR3 is TGTGCCACCAGTGATGCGGGACAGCACTACACCTTC. Encoded protein: CATSDAGQHYTF.

This clone was observed a handful of times. The chain uses TRBV15 and TRBJ1-3; a weak D match, TRBD1 (6 bases). Trimming left V 5 bases short and J 0 bases short, with 17 bases between. CDR3 size: 17 residues. Germline V lookup: CDR1 LNHNV, CDR2 YYDKDF (reference sequence). The CDR3 reads CATSGARTDSSGNTIYF. CDR3 nucleotide sequence: TGTGCCACCAGCGGAGCTCGGACGGACAGCTCTGGAAACACCATATATTTT.

This clone was found a few times. The chain couples TRBV19 to TRBJ2-7; 8 bases are shared with TRBD2. The CDR3 length is 16 residues. CDR1 is LNHDA, CDR2 SQIVND, per germline (reference sequence). With V trimmed by 5 bases and J by 2 bases, 11 bases remained unmatched. In DNA form, the CDR3 reads TGTGCCAGTAGTTCCCCGGGAGGGGGAGATCCCTACGAGCAGTACTTC. Translating it yields CASSSPGGGDPYEQYF.

The chain has TRBV6-2 or TRBV6-3 and TRBJ2-7; D is possibly TRBD1 or TRBD2 (5 bases each). This CDR3 spans 14 amino acids. The germline CDR1 and CDR2 sequences are MNHEY and SVGEGT. V lost 4 bases, J lost 2 bases, and 12 bases lay in between. As DNA, the CDR3 is TGTGCCAGCAGTTCTAGCAGGGCGACCTACGAGCAGTACTTC. Its protein product is CASSSSRATYEQYF.

The chain links TRBV2 to TRBJ2-3; D uncertain. Germline V CDR1 and CDR2: SNHLY, FYNNEI. V shed 6 bases and J shed 4 bases, with 17 bases lying between them. The length of the CDR3 is 15 residues. The CDR3 DNA is TGTGCCAGCAGCGATCCCGTGGTGGCTTCAGATACGCAGTATTTT. Its protein product is CASSDPVVASDTQYF.

This chain connects TRBV2 to TRBJ2-3; 11 nucleotides match TRBD2. The CDR3 has 16 amino acids. The germline CDR1 and CDR2 sequences are SNHLY and FYNNEI. V lost 10 bases and J lost 6; bases outside the gene matches: 15. The CDR3 protein is CATNPTLAGGVDTQYF. Here the CDR3 DNA reads TGTGCCACAAACCCCACCCTAGCGGGGGGAGTTGATACGCAGTATTTT.

The chain couples TRBV3-1 (or the pseudogene TRBV3-2) to TRBJ2-3; 7 positions agree with TRBD2. Germline V lookup: CDR1 LGHDT, CDR2 YNNKEL (reference sequence). J was trimmed by 2 bases and V by 6 bases; bases with no gene match: 8. The CDR3 loop spans 15 amino acids. CDR3 region: CASSHSGVATDTQYF. The CDR3 region has the DNA TGTGCCAGCAGTCACAGCGGGGTAGCCACAGATACGCAGTATTTT.

Written as DNA, the CDR3 is TGTGCCAGCAGTAAACAGGGGAATCAGCCCCAGCATTTT. Protein sequence: CASSKQGNQPQHF. The rearrangement uses TRBV12-3 or TRBV12-4 and TRBJ1-5, with 7 positions matching TRBD1. The length of the CDR3 is 13 residues. The V gene end was trimmed by 5 bases and the J gene end by 4 bases; junction bases not matched to a gene: 2.

This chain joins TRBV6-1 and TRBJ1-2; 10 bases are a match to TRBD1. In germline, CDR1 is MNHNS, CDR2 SASEGT. The length of the CDR3 is 18 residues. V lost 1 base, J lost 5 bases, and 13 bases stayed unmatched. CDR3 in amino acids: CASSEDIRDRGRLYGYTF. The DNA for the CDR3 is TGTGCCAGCAGTGAAGATATCAGAGACAGGGGGCGGCTTTATGGCTACACCTTC.

V and J are TRBV12-3 or TRBV12-4 and TRBJ1-4; D is unresolved. Trimming took 3 bases from V and 8 from J, leaving 7 bases between them. The CDR3 has 12 amino acids. CDR3 sequence reads: CASSFSEEKLFF. In DNA form, the CDR3 reads TGTGCCAGCAGTTTCTCCGAGGAAAAACTGTTTTTT.

The chain recombines TRBV7-2 with TRBJ2-3; 9 positions match TRBD2. CDR3 size: 16 residues. CDR1 SGHTA and CDR2 FQGNSA come from the germline V gene. Trimming at V came to 4 bases and at J to 1 base, leaving 6 bases not matched to a gene. This CDR3 is CASSSRWTSGTDTQYF. CDR3 coding DNA: TGTGCCAGCAGCTCCCGATGGACTAGCGGCACAGATACGCAGTATTTT.

V usage is TRBV27 and J usage is TRBJ2-3; D is unclear. With 2 bases removed from V and 0 bases from J, the gap between germline ends came to 12 bases. The CDR3 length is 16 residues. CDR1 is MNHEY and CDR2 is SMNVEV in the germline V gene (reference sequence). CDR3 nucleotide sequence: TGTGCCAGCAGTTTACGGTCGACGGATAGCACAGATACGCAGTATTTT. Translated: CASSLRSTDSTDTQYF.

The chain carries TRBV24-1 and TRBJ2-1; D gene uncertain. Trimming took off 4 bases at V and 0 bases at J, with 12 bases between the two ends. The CDR3 totals 16 residues. CDR1 and CDR2 from the germline V gene are KGHDR and SFDVKD. CDR3 protein: CATSDSFPSSYNEQFF. CDR3 nucleotide sequence: TGTGCCACCAGTGACTCCTTTCCTAGCTCCTACAATGAGCAGTTCTTC.

The chain links TRBV29-1 to TRBJ2-5; TRBD2 might be the D (6 bases). There are 11 residues in the CDR3. Germline CDR1 is SQVTM and CDR2 is ANQGSEA. V was pared by 6 bases and J by 2 bases, with 7 bases between. The CDR3 nucleotides read TGCAGCGTAGGACTACAAGAGACCCAGTACTTC. Translation: CSVGLQETQYF.

The chain carries TRBV2 and TRBJ2-7; D is perhaps TRBD1 or TRBD2 (5 bases each). The V end was cut by 5 bases, the J end by 9 bases, with 14 bases between. Germline CDR1 is SNHLY and CDR2 is FYNNEI. The CDR3 has 12 residues. The CDR3 DNA is TGTGCCAGCAGTCCCGGGACCCTCCGGCAGTACTTC. Protein sequence: CASSPGTLRQYF. Variable domain in full (rest from reference TRBV2 and TRBJ2-7): EPEVTQTPSHQVTQMGQEVILRCVPISNHLYFYWYRQILGQKVEFLVSFYNNEISEKSEIFDDQFSVERPDGSNFTLKIRSTKLEDSAMYFCASSPGTLRQYFGPGTRLTVT.

CDR3 sequence reads: CASTPLGRAPYGYTF. CDR3 DNA: TGTGCCAGCACCCCCCTTGGTAGGGCCCCCTATGGCTACACCTTC. The chain recombines TRBV27 with TRBJ1-2; no firm D call. Germline values: CDR1 MNHEY, CDR2 SMNVEV (reference sequence). V lost 7 bases, J lost 4 bases, and 19 bases lay in between. This CDR3 region has 15 residues.

V is TRBV7-8 and J is TRBJ1-5, with D unclear. The CDR3 has 18 residues. Germline V gene lookup returns CDR1 SGHVS and CDR2 FQNEAQ. V shed 3 bases and J shed 3 bases, with 21 bases lying between them. As DNA, the CDR3 is TGTGCCAGCAGCTTCGGCAGCGTGATTGGGCAGACCAATCAGCCCCAGCATTTT. It specifies CASSFGSVIGQTNQPQHF.

The CDR3 here is CASGLANTGELFF. The CDR3 DNA follows: TGTGCCTCGGGGCTCGCGAACACCGGGGAGCTGTTTTTT. The chain couples TRBV6-5 to TRBJ2-2; possibly TRBD1 or TRBD2 for D (5 bases each). Germline V gene data show CDR1 as MNHEY and CDR2 as SVGAGI. The CDR3 contains 13 residues. The V gene lost 11 bases and the J gene lost 0 bases, with 10 bases spanning the gap.

This chain links TRBV7-9 with TRBJ1-1; 7 bases fit TRBD1. Trimming at V came to 5 bases and at J to 5 bases, leaving 8 bases not matched to a gene. Germline lookup yields CDR1 SEHNR and CDR2 FQNEAQ (reference sequence). There are 14 residues in the CDR3. The CDR3 sequence: CASSERGLSTEAFF. CDR3 sequence (DNA): TGTGCCAGCAGCGAAAGGGGGCTGAGTACTGAAGCTTTCTTT.